These T cell receptor beta chains were read from a single sample in a study of blood T cell repertoires in COVID-19. The assay was immunoSEQ multiplex PCR, and TCRdb's table has in-frame clones only and misses some. Of approximately 180,000 clones listed, around three quarters are singletons. Sequencing used PBMCs or T cells enriched from blood (not recorded which). Receptors originate from a woman between 45 and 60 years old with acute COVID-19. Each CDR3 is given with its conserved first and last residue. A D gene is named only where the DNA matches it firmly. Where a row states a size, it is once, few, many or the class of an expanded clone; other rows omit it.

many	NA	TRBV29-1	TRBJ1-4	TGCAGCAGTGAGGCTAATGAAAAACTGTTTTTT	CSSEANEKLFF
NA	NA	TRBV6-5	TRBJ2-1	TGTGCCAGCAGTTACTCCGGGACTCGGGCCCTGAGTGAGCAGTTCTTC	CASSYSGTRALSEQFF
NA	TRBD1	TRBV28	TRBJ2-2	TGTGCCTGTCAGGGGGCCCCCACCGGGGAGCTGTTTTTT	CACQGAPTGELFF
NA	TRBD1	TRBV30	TRBJ1-4	TGTGCCTGGAGTGTACAGGGGGGGGGAGTTTTTTTT	CAWSVQGGGVFF
NA	NA	TRBV12-3/TRBV12-4	TRBJ1-1	TGTGCCAGCAGTTTCGGGAATGAAGCTTTCTTT	CASSFGNEAFF
NA	NA	TRBV14	TRBJ2-6	TGTGCCAGCAGCCCACAGGGTTACAGCGTCCTGACTTTC	CASSPQGYSVLTF
NA	NA	TRBV9	TRBJ1-2	TGTGCCAGCGGCCTCGGGGACTTGGAAACCTTGTTGAGGGGCTACACCTTC	CASGLGDLETLLRGYTF
NA	TRBD1	TRBV6-4	TRBJ1-6	TGTGCCAGCAGACTTTCGGGACAGGGAAATTCACCCCTCCACTTT	CASRLSGQGNSPLHF
NA	TRBD1	TRBV11-2	TRBJ2-6	TGTGCCAGCAGCCACAGACCGGGACAGGGTTCCGGGGCCAACGTCCTGACTTTC	CASSHRPGQGSGANVLTF
NA	TRBD1	TRBV29-1	TRBJ1-2	TGCAGCGTCGCAGGGGGGCCCAACTATGGCTACACCTTC	CSVAGGPNYGYTF
NA	TRBD2	TRBV5-1	TRBJ2-1	TGCGCCAGCAGCGACCAGACTAGCGGGGGGGCCGGGTTGCAGTTCTTC	CASSDQTSGGAGLQFF
NA	NA	TRBV6-6	TRBJ1-2	TGTGCCAGCAGTCCGAGGGTGGATGGCTACACCTTC	CASSPRVDGYTF
NA	NA	TRBV28	TRBJ1-5	TGTGCCAGCAGTTTATTACGGTTTCAAGGCAATCAGCCCCAGCATTTT	CASSLLRFQGNQPQHF
NA	TRBD2	TRBV6-5	TRBJ2-3	TGTGCCAGCAGTTACCCGCGGGGGTCCGATACGCAGTATTTT	CASSYPRGSDTQYF
NA	NA	TRBV5-1	TRBJ1-1	TGCGCCAGCAGCACTATCATGAACACTGAAGCTTTCTTT	CASSTIMNTEAFF
NA	NA	TRBV7-8	TRBJ1-2	TGTGCCAGCAGCGATGGGTTTTTAGGGGGCTATGGCTACACCTTC	CASSDGFLGGYGYTF
NA	NA	TRBV28	TRBJ1-2	TGTGCCACCCGCGTCGGGCGGGGCTATGGCTACACCTTC	CATRVGRGYGYTF
few	TRBD1	TRBV3-1/TRBV3-2	TRBJ1-1	TGTGCCAGCAGCCAGGGACAGGGGGGCCGTGTTGAAGCTTTCTTT	CASSQGQGGRVEAFF